What follows are 14 T cell receptor beta chains derived from one specimen sequenced in a study of T cells in Graves' hyperthyroidism and ophthalmopathy. RNA transcripts were the template for amplifying TCR beta CDR3 regions. First-round RT-PCR of the TCR CDR3 relied on the HTBI primer set. One entry per CDR3 protein, called by TCRdb with MiXCR from the multiplex PCR reads. The repertoire holds 300,000 to 500,000 distinct CDR3 sequences, with over 11% as singletons. Sequencing input: blood. The receptors stem from a man in his forties or fifties with Graves' ophthalmopathy.

This clonotype was picked up one time. The chain combines TRBV5-6 with TRBJ2-2; 8 nucleotides line up with TRBD2. This CDR3 is 15 amino acids long. CDR1 and CDR2 (germline): SGHDT, YYEEEE. Trimming cost V 2 bases and J 4 bases; bases outside gene matches: 4. The CDR3, as DNA: TGTGCCAGCAGCTTTCGGGGGGGCGTCACCGGGGAGCTGTTTTTT. Protein: CASSFRGGVTGELFF.

This clonotype was counted ten times or more. J is TRBJ1-2 and V is TRBV20-1; D remains unclear. This CDR3 comprises 14 residues. Trimming stripped 3 bases from V and 1 base from J, with 12 bases between. Germline CDR1 reads DFQATT; CDR2 reads SNEGSKA (reference sequence). CDR3 loop: CSARATEGNYGYTF. CDR3 bases: TGCAGTGCTAGGGCAACGGAGGGTAACTATGGCTACACCTTC.

This clonotype has ten or more counts. The gene calls are TRBV2 and TRBJ2-5, with 11 nucleotides matching TRBD1. Germline V CDR1 and CDR2: SNHLY, FYNNEI. The CDR3 covers 14 residues. J was trimmed by 3 bases and V by 6 bases; bases with no gene match: 3. Here the CDR3 DNA reads TGTGCCAGCAGAGGACAGGGGGCAAAAGAGACCCAGTACTTC. Translation: CASRGQGAKETQYF.

This clonotype has a handful of counts. This chain connects TRBV7-2 to TRBJ1-6, with TRBD1 identical over 9 bases. This CDR3 contains 15 residues. V lost 6 bases, J lost 7 bases, and 7 bases stayed unmatched. The germline CDR1 and CDR2 sequences are SGHTA and FQGNSA. CDR3 DNA sequence: TGTGCCAGCAGGATCTTAGGACAGGGGAATTCACCCCTCCACTTT. As protein: CASRILGQGNSPLHF.

This clonotype was counted between two and nine times. The V gene is TRBV18, the J gene TRBJ2-4; 14 bases are shared with TRBD2. CDR3 size: 17 residues. J lost 6 bases, V lost 5 bases, and 9 bases had no gene match. The germline CDR1 and CDR2 sequences are KGHSH and LQKENI. CDR3 sequence: CASSAGTSGRKGNIQYF. In DNA, the CDR3 is TGTGCCAGCTCAGCCGGGACTAGCGGGAGAAAGGGAAACATTCAGTACTTC.

This clonotype was seen more than once but under ten times. V gene TRBV18 combines with J gene TRBJ2-5; the D gene is possibly TRBD2 (5 bases). CDR3 length: 15 amino acids. The V gene's germline CDR1 is KGHSH and CDR2 LQKENI. Trimming cost V 2 bases and J 2 bases, with 12 bases left between them. The CDR3 loop reads CASSPDSDIQETQYF. CDR3 nucleotide sequence: TGTGCCAGCTCACCAGATAGCGACATACAAGAGACCCAGTACTTC.

Only a few counts were recorded for this clonotype. The chain has TRBV7-8 and TRBJ1-2; D might be TRBD1 (5 bases). Germline CDR1 SGHVS, CDR2 FQNEAQ. The V gene lost 0 bases and the J gene lost 0 bases, with 14 bases spanning the gap. The CDR3 extends over 17 amino acids. The CDR3 loop reads CASSLATRDVPNYGYTF. The CDR3 DNA sequence: TGTGCCAGCAGCTTAGCAACCCGGGACGTGCCTAACTATGGCTACACCTTC.

This clonotype was detected many times. The rearrangement uses TRBV29-1 and TRBJ2-7, with D tentatively TRBD1 (5 bases). The CDR3 runs 11 residues. The V end lost 6 bases, the J end lost 8 bases, and 14 bases lay between the germline ends. Germline CDR1 SQVTM, CDR2 ANQGSEA. CDR3 amino acids: CSVLQDTQQYF. CDR3 nucleotides: TGCAGCGTATTACAGGATACGCAGCAGTACTTC.

This clonotype has just a few counts. This chain links TRBV5-5 with TRBJ2-7, with D uncertain. With 2 bases removed from V and 2 bases from J, the gap between germline ends came to 14 bases. Germline loops: CDR1 SGHKS, CDR2 YYEKEE (reference sequence). The CDR3 length is 15 residues. This CDR3 is CASSLSWQVTYEQYF. In DNA, the CDR3 is TGTGCCAGCAGCTTAAGTTGGCAGGTCACCTACGAGCAGTACTTC.

This clonotype was observed many times. The chain couples TRBV2 to TRBJ1-5, with D tentatively TRBD1 (5 bases). This CDR3 is built from 14 residues. Trimming shortened V by 5 bases and J by 8 bases, and 16 bases separated the two germline ends. Germline CDR1 SNHLY, CDR2 FYNNEI. The chain's CDR3 is CASSRGGTFEPQHF. The DNA of the CDR3 is TGTGCCAGCAGTCGGGGGGGGACCTTTGAGCCCCAGCATTTT. Based on the CDR3 plus reference TRBV2 and TRBJ1-5, the full variable domain is EPEVTQTPSHQVTQMGQEVILRCVPISNHLYFYWYRQILGQKVEFLVSFYNNEISEKSEIFDDQFSVERPDGSNFTLKIRSTKLEDSAMYFCASSRGGTFEPQHFGDGTRLSIL.

This clonotype showed up many times. The gene calls are TRBV6-1 and TRBJ1-1, with D uncertain. Germline CDR1 and CDR2: MNHNS and SASEGT. The CDR3 totals 11 residues. Deletions cut 7 bases from V and 11 bases from J, with 14 bases between. This chain's CDR3 is CASTYGRVAFF. CDR3 bases: TGTGCCAGCACCTACGGGAGGGTTGCTTTCTTT.

The chain joins TRBV7-9 to TRBJ2-3, with 8 bases identical to TRBD2. Looked up from germline, CDR1 is SEHNR and CDR2 is FQNEAQ (reference sequence). Germline trimming cut 6 bases from V and 0 bases from J; bases unmatched to any gene: 2. The CDR3 runs 14 residues. The CDR3 region has the DNA TGTGCCAGCAGTCGGACTAGCAGCACAGATACGCAGTATTTT. Encoded protein: CASSRTSSTDTQYF.

This clonotype came up many times. CDR3 nucleotide sequence: TGTGCCAGCAGTTTAACTCGCGCGCGGGAGCTGTTTTTT. It codes for CASSLTRARELFF. V is TRBV12-3 or TRBV12-4 and J is TRBJ2-2; no clear D gene. Trimming removed 2 bases from V and 9 bases from J, with 10 bases in between. The CDR3 is 13 residues long.

This clonotype was seen ten or more times. The chain couples TRBV27 to TRBJ2-7, with 12 bases identical to TRBD2. V lost 3 bases, J lost 3 bases, and 6 bases stayed unmatched. Germline V gene sequence: CDR1 MNHEY, CDR2 SMNVEV (reference sequence). The CDR3 covers 16 residues. The CDR3 loop reads CASSFSGTSGYYEQYF. CDR3 in DNA: TGTGCCAGCAGTTTCTCAGGGACTAGCGGGTACTACGAGCAGTACTTC.